The rows below give T cell receptor beta chains drawn from one sample of a study of T cell responses to AZD1222 COVID-19 vaccine. Clones were sequenced by immunoSEQ multiplex PCR, and TCRdb holds only the in-frame ones, with some missing. Here the sample spans 200,000 or so clones, just under 90% being singletons. This sample comprised peripheral blood, obtained on day 0 of AZD1222 vaccination. The receptors originated from an adult in good health. CDR3s include the opening cysteine and the closing phenylalanine or tryptophan. D genes are given only for firm matches. A clone size is listed for some rows: how often the clone was seen (once, few, many), or a class if it is expanded.

v_gene	j_gene	d_gene	abundance	CDR3nt	CDR3aa
TRBV30	TRBJ2-3	.	.	TGTGCCTGGGGAGGAACCGTGAGCGCAGATACGCAGTATTTT	CAWGGTVSADTQYF
TRBV9	TRBJ1-1	.	.	TGTGCCAGCAGCGTTGGGGGGCCCATGGGCACTGAAGCTTTCTTT	CASSVGGPMGTEAFF
TRBV6-1	TRBJ2-6	TRBD1	.	TGTGCCAGCAGTGCCCAGAGCGGGACAGGGAGCTCTGGGGCCAACGTCCTGACTTTC	CASSAQSGTGSSGANVLTF
TRBV29-1	TRBJ1-2	.	.	TGCAGCGTTGAAAAGAGGTTTCACTATGGCTACACCTTC	CSVEKRFHYGYTF
TRBV6-4	TRBJ1-6	.	.	TGTGCCAGCAGTGTTGACGGAGTGGGGAATTCACCCCTCCACTTT	CASSVDGVGNSPLHF
TRBV5-6	TRBJ2-7	TRBD2	.	TGTGCCAGCAGCTTGGAGGCGCTAGCGGCCCCCTACGAGCAGTACTTC	CASSLEALAAPYEQYF
TRBV4-1	TRBJ2-7	.	.	TGCGCCAGCAGCCAAGTATTTGCGGGGTTGTCTTCCTACGAGCAGTACTTC	CASSQVFAGLSSYEQYF
TRBV5-1	TRBJ2-5	TRBD1	.	TGCGCCAGCAGCTTGGCGGGACAGGGGGAGACCCAGTACTTC	CASSLAGQGETQYF
TRBV12-3/TRBV12-4	TRBJ2-7	.	.	TGTGCCAGCAGTCAAACCGGGACTCACGAGCAGTACTTC	CASSQTGTHEQYF
TRBV24-1	TRBJ2-3	TRBD1	.	TGTGCCACCACCGGGACAGGGTACGAGACAGATACGCAGTATTTT	CATTGTGYETDTQYF
TRBV7-2	TRBJ2-5	TRBD1	.	TGTGCCAGCAGCCAAGCGACAGGGGCCCAAGAGACCCAGTACTTC	CASSQATGAQETQYF
TRBV2	TRBJ1-4	TRBD1	.	TGTGCCAGCAAACAGGGGGGCGAAAAACTGTTTTTT	CASKQGGEKLFF
TRBV12-3/TRBV12-4	TRBJ2-7	.	.	TGTGCCAGCAGTGCTAGGTTGGTGGACGAGCAGTACTTC	CASSARLVDEQYF
TRBV10-3	TRBJ2-7	TRBD1	.	TGTGCCATCAGTGAGGGACAGGGTAAGGGCTCCTACGAGCAGTACTTC	CAISEGQGKGSYEQYF
TRBV18	TRBJ1-3	.	.	TGTGCCAGCTCTGCGGACCTTGCCTCTGGAAACACCATATATTTT	CASSADLASGNTIYF
TRBV5-1	TRBJ1-5	.	.	TGCGCCAGCAGCTTGGCAGGGCAAAGCAATCAGCCCCAGCATTTT	CASSLAGQSNQPQHF
TRBV6-6	TRBJ1-6	.	.	TGTGCCAGCAGTCTGGACAGCCGTCCCCCCTCCTATAATTCACCCCTCCACTTT	CASSLDSRPPSYNSPLHF
TRBV24-1	TRBJ2-5	.	.	TGTGCCACTGCCCCCATTCAGGGAGGCCAAGAGACCCAGTACTTC	CATAPIQGGQETQYF
TRBV29-1	TRBJ1-2	TRBD1	once	TGCAGCGTTACCCGGGACAGGGGCGCAAACTATGGCTACACCTTC	CSVTRDRGANYGYTF
TRBV19	TRBJ1-5	.	.	TGTGCCAGTAGACCCCTCCAGGATCAGCCCCAGCATTTT	CASRPLQDQPQHF
TRBV30	TRBJ2-3	.	.	TGTGCCTGGAGTCTAGGAGATACGCAGTATTTT	CAWSLGDTQYF
TRBV30	TRBJ1-4	TRBD1	once	TGTGCCTGGAGTGTATCCTTCAGGGGGAATGAAAAACTGTTTTTT	CAWSVSFRGNEKLFF
TRBV6-2/TRBV6-3	TRBJ2-1	TRBD2	.	TGTGCCAGCAGTTACTCGGGACTAGCGGGAGGCGGTGAGCAGTTCTTC	CASSYSGLAGGGEQFF
TRBV19	TRBJ1-6	.	.	TGTGCCAGTAGTATATCCAGGCTGGAAAATTCACCCCTCCACTTT	CASSISRLENSPLHF